This T cell receptor (beta chain) was identified in a study of cytomegalovirus exposure and HLA in healthy donors. Details on this clone: As yet, its antigen is unknown.

The CDR3 has 14 residues. Germline-derived CDR1 and CDR2 are MNHEY and SVGAGI. With V trimmed by 4 bases and J by 2 bases, 5 bases remained unmatched. With 60 Vbeta and 13 Jbeta primers, the PCR was carried out. Method: immunoSEQ multiplex PCR; TCRdb's copy keeps in-frame clones and lacks some. Here the sample spans some 140,000 clones, 60% to 75% being singletons. Study findings and constraints: TRBV6-2, TRBV6-3 and some other V segments were excluded as indistinguishable. In a later analysis, an Asian-associated ancestry cluster reportedly showed fewer N-insertions than the 666-donor mean. With further analysis later on, most CMV-associated TCR beta chains appeared HLA-restricted. V- and J-gene trimming of TCR beta was linked (in a later analysis) to a missense DCLRE1C variant.

This TCR derives from a human donor in good health. Source material: PBMCs. V usage is TRBV6-5 and J usage is TRBJ2-7; 7 nucleotides match TRBD1. The CDR3 sequence is CASSSTGRAYEQYF. CDR3 sequence (DNA): TGTGCCAGCAGTTCGACAGGGAGAGCCTACGAGCAGTACTTC.